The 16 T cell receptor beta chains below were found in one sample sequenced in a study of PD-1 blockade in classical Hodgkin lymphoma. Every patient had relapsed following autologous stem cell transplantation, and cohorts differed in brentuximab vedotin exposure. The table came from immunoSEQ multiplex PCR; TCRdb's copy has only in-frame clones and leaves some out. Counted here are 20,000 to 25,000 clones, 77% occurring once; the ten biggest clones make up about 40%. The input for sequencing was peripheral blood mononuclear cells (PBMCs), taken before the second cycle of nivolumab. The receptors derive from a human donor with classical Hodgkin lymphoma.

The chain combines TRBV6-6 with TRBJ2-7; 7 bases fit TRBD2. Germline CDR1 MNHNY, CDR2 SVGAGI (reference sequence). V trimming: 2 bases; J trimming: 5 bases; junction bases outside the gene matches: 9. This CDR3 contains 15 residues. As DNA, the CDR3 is TGTGCCAGCAGTTACCGAGCCGCAGGGAGGGACGAGCAGTACTTC. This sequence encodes CASSYRAAGRDEQYF.

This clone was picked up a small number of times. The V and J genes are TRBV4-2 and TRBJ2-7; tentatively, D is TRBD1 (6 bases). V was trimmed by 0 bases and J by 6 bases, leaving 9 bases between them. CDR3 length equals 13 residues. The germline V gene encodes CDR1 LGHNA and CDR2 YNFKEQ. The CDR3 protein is CASSQDVGGEQYF. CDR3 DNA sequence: TGTGCCAGCAGCCAAGATGTAGGGGGCGAGCAGTACTTC.

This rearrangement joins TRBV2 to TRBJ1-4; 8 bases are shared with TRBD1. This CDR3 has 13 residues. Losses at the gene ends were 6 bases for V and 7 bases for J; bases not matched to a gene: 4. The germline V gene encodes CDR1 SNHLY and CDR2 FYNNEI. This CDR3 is CASRSGGFEKLFF. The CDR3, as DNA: TGTGCCAGCAGATCAGGGGGCTTTGAAAAACTGTTTTTT.

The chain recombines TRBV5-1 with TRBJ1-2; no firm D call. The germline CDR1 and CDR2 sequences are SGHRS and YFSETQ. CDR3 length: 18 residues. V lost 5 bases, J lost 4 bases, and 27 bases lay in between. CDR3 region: CASSKAGNQPGLLYGYTF. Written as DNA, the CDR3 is TGCGCCAGCAGTAAAGCCGGAAATCAACCCGGCCTCCTCTATGGCTACACCTTC.

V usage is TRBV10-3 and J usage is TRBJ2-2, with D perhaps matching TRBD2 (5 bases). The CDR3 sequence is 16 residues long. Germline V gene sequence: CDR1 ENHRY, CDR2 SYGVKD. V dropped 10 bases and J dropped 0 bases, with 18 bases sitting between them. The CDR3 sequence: CATAPTGNPNTGELFF. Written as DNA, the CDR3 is TGTGCCACGGCCCCTACCGGGAATCCGAACACCGGGGAGCTGTTTTTT.

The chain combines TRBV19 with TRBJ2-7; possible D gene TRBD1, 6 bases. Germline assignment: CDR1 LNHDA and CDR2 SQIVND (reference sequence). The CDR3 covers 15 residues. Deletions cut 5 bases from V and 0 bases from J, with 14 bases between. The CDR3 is CASSFTGQSSYEQYF. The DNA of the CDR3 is TGTGCCAGTAGTTTCACTGGACAGTCCTCCTACGAGCAGTACTTC.

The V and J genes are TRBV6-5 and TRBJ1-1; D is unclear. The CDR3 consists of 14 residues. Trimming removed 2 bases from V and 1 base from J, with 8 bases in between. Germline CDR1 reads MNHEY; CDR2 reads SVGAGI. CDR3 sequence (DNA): TGTGCCAGCAGTTACGAGGGCAGGAACACTGAAGCTTTCTTT. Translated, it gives CASSYEGRNTEAFF.

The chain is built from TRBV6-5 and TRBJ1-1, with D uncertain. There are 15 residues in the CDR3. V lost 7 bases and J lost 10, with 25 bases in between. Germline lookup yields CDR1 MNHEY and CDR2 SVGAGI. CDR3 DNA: TGTGCCAGCACCAACGGATACGAGCACCTACCAAGAGCTTTCTTT. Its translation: CASTNGYEHLPRAFF.

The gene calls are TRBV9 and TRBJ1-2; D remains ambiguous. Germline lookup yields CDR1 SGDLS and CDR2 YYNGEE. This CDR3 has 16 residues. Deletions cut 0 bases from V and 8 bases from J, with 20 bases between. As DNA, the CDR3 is TGTGCCAGCAGCGTAGATGGGGTTCTCCCTTATTTCGGCTACACCTTC. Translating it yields CASSVDGVLPYFGYTF.

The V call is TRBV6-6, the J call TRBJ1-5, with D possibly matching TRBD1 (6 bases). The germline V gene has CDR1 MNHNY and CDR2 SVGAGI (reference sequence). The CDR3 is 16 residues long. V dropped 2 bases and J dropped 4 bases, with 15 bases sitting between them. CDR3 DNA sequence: TGTGCCAGCAGTTACGGTACAGGGTCCCTGAATCAGCCCCAGCATTTT. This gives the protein CASSYGTGSLNQPQHF.

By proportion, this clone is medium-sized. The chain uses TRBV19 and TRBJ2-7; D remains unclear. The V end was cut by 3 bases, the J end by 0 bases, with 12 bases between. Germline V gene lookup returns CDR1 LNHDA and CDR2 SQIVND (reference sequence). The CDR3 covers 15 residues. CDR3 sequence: CASSINSWSSYEQYF. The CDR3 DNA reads TGTGCCAGTAGTATTAACAGTTGGAGCTCCTACGAGCAGTACTTC.

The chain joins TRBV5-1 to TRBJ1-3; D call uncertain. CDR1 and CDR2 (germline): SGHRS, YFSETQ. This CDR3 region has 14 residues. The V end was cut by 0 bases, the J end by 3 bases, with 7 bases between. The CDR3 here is CASSLGQVGNTIYF. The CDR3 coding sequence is TGCGCCAGCAGCTTGGGGCAAGTTGGAAACACCATATATTTT.

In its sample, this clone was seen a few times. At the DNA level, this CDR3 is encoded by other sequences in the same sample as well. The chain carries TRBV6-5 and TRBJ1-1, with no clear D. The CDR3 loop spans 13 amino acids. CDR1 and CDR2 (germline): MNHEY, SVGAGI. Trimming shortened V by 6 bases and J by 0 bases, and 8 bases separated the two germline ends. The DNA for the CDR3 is TGTGCCAGCAGCCAGACGGTGAACACTGAAGCTTTCTTT. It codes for CASSQTVNTEAFF.

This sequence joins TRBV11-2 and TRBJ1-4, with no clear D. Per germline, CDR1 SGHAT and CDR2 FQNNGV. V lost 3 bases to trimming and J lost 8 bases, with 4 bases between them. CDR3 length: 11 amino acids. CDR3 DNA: TGTGCCAGCAGCTTTGGAGAAAAACTGTTTTTT. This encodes CASSFGEKLFF.

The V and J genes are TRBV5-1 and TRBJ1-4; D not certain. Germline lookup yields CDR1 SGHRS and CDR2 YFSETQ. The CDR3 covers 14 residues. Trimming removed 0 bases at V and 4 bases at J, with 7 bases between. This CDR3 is CASSLATSNEKLFF. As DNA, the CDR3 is TGCGCCAGCAGCTTGGCCACGAGTAATGAAAAACTGTTTTTT.

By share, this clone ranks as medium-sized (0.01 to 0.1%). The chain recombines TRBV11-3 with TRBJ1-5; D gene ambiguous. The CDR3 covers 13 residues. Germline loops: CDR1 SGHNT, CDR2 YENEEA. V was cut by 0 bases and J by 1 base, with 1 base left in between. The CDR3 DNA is TGTGCCAGCAGCTTAGAAAGCAATCAGCCCCAGCATTTT. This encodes CASSLESNQPQHF.